The sample holds a few counts of the clone carrying this T cell receptor beta chain. Its antigen is undetermined. This specimen belongs to a study of beta chain features in type 1 diabetes. Study results and limitations: The study found fewer insertions and more deletions at VDJ junctions in type 1 diabetes patients.

The V gene's germline CDR1 is MNHEY and CDR2 SVGAGI. Germline trimming cut 4 bases from V and 6 bases from J; bases unmatched to any gene: 5. The CDR3 consists of 15 residues. Expressed TCRB transcripts were sequenced after all isolated RNA was converted to cDNA. Produced via immunoSEQ multiplex PCR; TCRdb's table is partial and in-frame only. The repertoire has 150,000 to 170,000 clones, over 7.5% of them found once; the top ten carry almost 0.65%. The sample was central memory CD4+ T cells from blood. The clonotype was recovered from a man between 18 and 35 years old in good health. The chain is built from TRBV6-5 and TRBJ2-1, with TRBD1 identical over 11 bases. This chain's CDR3 is CASSSPGQGVNEQFF. The DNA for the CDR3 is TGTGCCAGCAGTTCTCCGGGACAGGGGGTCAATGAGCAGTTCTTC.